The 19 T cell receptor beta chains presented below share a single source sample, sequenced in a study of T-cell memory formation after mild COVID-19. TCRdb passed the 5' RACE reads through MiXCR, listing each CDR3 protein once. The sample has about 38,000 distinct CDR3 sequences; roughly 11% are singletons. Sequencing was carried out using PBMCs or a T cell subset sorted from them (not recorded which). The receptors were gathered from a man aged 18 to 29 who had mild COVID-19 (a few samples of this study predate the infection). Cell type and time point are not known.

This clonotype was detected many times. This chain uses TRBV2 with TRBJ2-3; TRBD1 matches 9 bases. The germline V gene has CDR1 SNHLY and CDR2 FYNNEI. This CDR3 is 15 amino acids long. The V gene end was trimmed by 7 bases and the J gene end by 5 bases; junction bases not matched to a gene: 10. The chain's CDR3 is CASIGQGSLVDTQYF. For the CDR3, the DNA is TGTGCCAGCATCGGACAGGGGTCCTTAGTAGATACGCAGTATTTT.

The DNA of the CDR3 is TGTGCCAGCAGCTTGGGCGGGGGCGGGAGGTCTGAAGCTTTCTTT. It is translated as CASSLGGGGRSEAFF. The chain couples TRBV7-6 to TRBJ1-1, with a weak D call TRBD1 (6 bases). With 3 bases removed from V and 6 bases from J, the gap between germline ends came to 17 bases. The CDR3 extends over 15 amino acids. Germline lookup yields CDR1 SGHVS and CDR2 FNYEAQ. The variable domain in full, with the rest retrieved from reference TRBV7-6 and TRBJ1-1, is GAGVSQSPRYKVTKRGQDVALRCDPISGHVSLYWYRQALGQGPEFLTYFNYEAQQDKSGLPNDRFSAERPEGSISTLTIQRTEQRDSAMYRCASSLGGGGRSEAFFGQGTRLTVV.

The V gene is TRBV29-1, the J gene TRBJ1-1; D not resolved. The CDR3 sequence is 10 residues long. Between the trimmed V and J ends, which lost 4 bases and 7 bases, there was a span of 7 bases. Germline assignment: CDR1 SQVTM and CDR2 ANQGSEA. In nucleotides, the CDR3 is TGCAGCGTTGGAGCTTTTGAAGCTTTCTTT. Its translation is CSVGAFEAFF.

This clonotype occurred many times. The V and J genes are TRBV20-1 and TRBJ2-5, with D possibly being TRBD1 or TRBD2 (6 bases each). This CDR3 is built from 14 residues. V was clipped by 2 bases and J by 1 base, with 11 bases between them. CDR1 is DFQATT and CDR2 is SNEGSKA in the germline V gene (reference sequence). The CDR3 is CSARKSGAQETQYF. In nucleotides, the CDR3 is TGCAGTGCTAGAAAGTCGGGGGCCCAAGAGACCCAGTACTTC.

This clonotype was found many times. V is TRBV18 and J is TRBJ2-7; TRBD1 aligns across 10 bases. CDR1 is KGHSH, CDR2 LQKENI, per germline. J gave up 4 bases and V 5 bases, and 8 bases lay outside the gene matches. This CDR3 contains 15 residues. The CDR3 loop reads CASSAAGTGDYEQYF. CDR3 DNA sequence: TGTGCCAGCTCAGCAGCCGGGACAGGGGATTACGAGCAGTACTTC.

This clonotype came up many times. The CDR3 loop reads CSARMGHRDTEAFF. The CDR3 bases are TGCAGTGCGCGAATGGGGCACAGGGACACTGAAGCTTTCTTT. The chain is built from TRBV20-1 and TRBJ1-1; tentatively, D is TRBD1 (6 bases). V was cut by 6 bases and J by 3 bases, with 17 bases left in between. CDR1 and CDR2 (germline): DFQATT, SNEGSKA (reference sequence). This CDR3 region has 14 residues.

This clonotype was seen ten or more times. V is TRBV20-1 and J is TRBJ1-1, with TRBD1 as a possible D gene (6 bases). V was pared by 4 bases and J by 14 bases, with 29 bases between. Germline CDR1 DFQATT, CDR2 SNEGSKA (reference sequence). There are 15 residues in the CDR3. The CDR3, as DNA: TGCAGTGCTAAGACCCGGGACAATATCCCGAAATGGTGCTTCTTT. Translating gives CSAKTRDNIPKWCFF.

In its sample, this clonotype was seen many times. The rearrangement links TRBV5-4 to TRBJ2-3, with 9 bases lining up with TRBD2. The J segment lost 5 bases and the V segment lost 4 bases, leaving 5 bases of the junction unmatched. Germline V lookup: CDR1 SGHNT, CDR2 YYREEE (reference sequence). The CDR3 has 14 residues. The CDR3 bases are TGTGCCAGCAGCGTCCCTAGCGGGATAGATACGCAGTATTTT. It specifies CASSVPSGIDTQYF.

This clonotype came up many times. The gene calls are TRBV5-6 and TRBJ1-2; D gene ambiguous. Germline values: CDR1 SGHDT, CDR2 YYEEEE. The CDR3 runs to 14 residues. The ends were cut back, 4 bases at V and 7 bases at J, with 17 bases in the middle. The CDR3 region has the DNA TGTGCCAGCAGCCTTCCGCCGGGGAAGAGTGGCTACACCTTC. Translated: CASSLPPGKSGYTF.

This clonotype came up many times. The rearrangement joins TRBV20-1 to TRBJ2-3; D is perhaps TRBD2 (6 bases). CDR3 length equals 15 residues. Trimming left V 6 bases short and J 1 base short, with 17 bases between. The V gene's germline CDR1 is DFQATT and CDR2 SNEGSKA (reference sequence). As DNA, the CDR3 is TGCAGTGCAGCGCAAAGCGGGTCCGGCACAGATACGCAGTATTTT. Protein: CSAAQSGSGTDTQYF.

This clonotype showed up many times. V is TRBV11-2 and J is TRBJ2-1, with 8 nucleotides matching TRBD2. Trimming at V came to 5 bases and at J to 7 bases, leaving 4 bases not matched to a gene. There are 13 residues in the CDR3. Germline loops: CDR1 SGHAT, CDR2 FQNNGV. The CDR3 nucleotides are TGTGCCAGCAGCCCGACTAGCGTGAATGAGCAGTTCTTC. It translates to CASSPTSVNEQFF.

This clonotype was counted many times. This sequence joins TRBV2 and TRBJ2-7; a weak D match, TRBD1 (5 bases). The CDR3 has 16 residues. Trimming took 0 bases from V and 0 from J, leaving 12 bases between them. The V gene's germline CDR1 is SNHLY and CDR2 FYNNEI. The CDR3 DNA reads TGTGCCAGCAGTGAAGCCCGGACATACTTCTCCTACGAGCAGTACGTC. Protein: CASSEARTYFSYEQYV.

This clonotype occurred many times. CDR3 coding DNA: TGTGCCACCAGCAGAGAAGGCGGACAGCTTGAAGCTTTCTTT. It translates to CATSREGGQLEAFF. V and J are TRBV15 and TRBJ1-1; a possible D gene is TRBD1 (6 bases). The CDR3 length is 14 residues. The V gene lost 0 bases and the J gene lost 7 bases, with 12 bases spanning the gap. Germline CDR1 and CDR2: LNHNV and YYDKDF (reference sequence).

This clonotype showed up many times. The chain recombines TRBV19 with TRBJ2-1; 11 bases line up with TRBD1. With V trimmed by 5 bases and J by 6 bases, 6 bases remained unmatched. CDR1 and CDR2 (germline): LNHDA, SQIVND (reference sequence). This CDR3 region has 15 residues. CDR3 amino acids: CASSPGTGGGNEQFF. The DNA of the CDR3 is TGTGCCAGTAGTCCTGGGACAGGGGGTGGCAATGAGCAGTTCTTC.

The V and J genes are TRBV5-1 and TRBJ2-3, with TRBD2 matching over 8 bases. V lost 4 bases, J lost 5 bases, and 9 bases stayed unmatched. The germline V gene encodes CDR1 SGHRS and CDR2 YFSETQ. This CDR3 comprises 15 residues. The CDR3 coding sequence is TGCGCCAGCAGCCGGACTAGCCCCGGAGGAGATACGCAGTATTTT. Its translation: CASSRTSPGGDTQYF.

V gene TRBV5-5 combines with J gene TRBJ2-7; TRBD1 matches 11 bases. The CDR3 loop spans 14 amino acids. Germline values: CDR1 SGHKS, CDR2 YYEKEE (reference sequence). V lost 5 bases and J lost 12; bases outside the gene matches: 13. CDR3 sequence reads: CASSQSLGTGGTYF. The CDR3 DNA is TGTGCCAGCAGTCAATCCCTCGGGACAGGGGGTACGTACTTC.

V is TRBV18 and J is TRBJ2-7; D is unresolved. Germline CDR1 reads KGHSH; CDR2 reads LQKENI. The CDR3 is 13 residues long. Trimming left V 6 bases short and J 2 bases short, with 11 bases between. CDR3 sequence reads: CASSETSTYEQYF. DNA for the CDR3: TGTGCCAGCTCGGAAACTTCTACCTACGAGCAGTACTTC.

This clonotype came up many times. This chain uses TRBV20-1 with TRBJ1-1, with a tentative D call TRBD1 (5 bases). The CDR3 contains 11 residues. Trimming stripped 5 bases from V and 7 bases from J, with 11 bases between. Per germline, CDR1 DFQATT and CDR2 SNEGSKA (reference sequence). CDR3 nucleotide sequence: TGCAGTGCTGGCAGGGAGGTTGAAGCTTTCTTT. As protein: CSAGREVEAFF.

This clonotype was counted ten times or more. The V call is TRBV4-3, the J call TRBJ2-1, with a tentative D call TRBD1 (5 bases). CDR1 LGHNA and CDR2 YSLEER come from the germline V gene. The CDR3 covers 17 residues. V lost 0 bases, J lost 4 bases, and 16 bases lay in between. CDR3 bases: TGCGCCAGCAGCCAAGAAACCCGGCAGGGTGGTTACAATGAGCAGTTCTTC. It encodes CASSQETRQGGYNEQFF.